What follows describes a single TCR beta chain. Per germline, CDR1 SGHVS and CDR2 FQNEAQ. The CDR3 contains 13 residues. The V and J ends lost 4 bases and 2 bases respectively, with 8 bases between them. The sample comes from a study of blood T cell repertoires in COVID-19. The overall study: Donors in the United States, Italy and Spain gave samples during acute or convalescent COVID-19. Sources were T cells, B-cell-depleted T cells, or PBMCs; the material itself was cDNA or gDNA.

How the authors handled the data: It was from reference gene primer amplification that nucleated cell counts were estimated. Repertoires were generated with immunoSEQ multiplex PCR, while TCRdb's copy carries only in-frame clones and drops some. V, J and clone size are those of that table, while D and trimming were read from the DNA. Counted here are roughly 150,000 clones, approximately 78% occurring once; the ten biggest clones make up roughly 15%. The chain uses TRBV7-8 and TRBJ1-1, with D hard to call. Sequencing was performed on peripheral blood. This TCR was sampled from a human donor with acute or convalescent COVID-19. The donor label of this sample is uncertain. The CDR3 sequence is CASSYGSNTEAFF. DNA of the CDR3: TGTGCCAGCAGCTATGGCTCTAACACTGAAGCTTTCTTT.